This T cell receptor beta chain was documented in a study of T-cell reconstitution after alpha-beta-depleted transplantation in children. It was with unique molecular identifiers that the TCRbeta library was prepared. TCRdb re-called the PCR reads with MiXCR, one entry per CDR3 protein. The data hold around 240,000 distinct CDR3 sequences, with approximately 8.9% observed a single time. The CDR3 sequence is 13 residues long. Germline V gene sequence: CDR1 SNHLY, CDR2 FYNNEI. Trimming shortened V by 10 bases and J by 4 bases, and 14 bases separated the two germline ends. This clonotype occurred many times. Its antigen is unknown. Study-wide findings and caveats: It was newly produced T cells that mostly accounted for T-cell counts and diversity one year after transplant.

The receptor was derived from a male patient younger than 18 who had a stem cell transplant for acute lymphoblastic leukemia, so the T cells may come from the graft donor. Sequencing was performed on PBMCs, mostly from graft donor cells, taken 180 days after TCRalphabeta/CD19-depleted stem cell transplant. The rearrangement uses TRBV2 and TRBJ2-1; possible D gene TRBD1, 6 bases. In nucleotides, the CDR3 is TGTGCCATCTACAGGGATCCGTACAATGAGCAGTTCTTC. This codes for CAIYRDPYNEQFF. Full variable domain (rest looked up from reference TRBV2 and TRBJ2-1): EPEVTQTPSHQVTQMGQEVILRCVPISNHLYFYWYRQILGQKVEFLVSFYNNEISEKSEIFDDQFSVERPDGSNFTLKIRSTKLEDSAMYFCAIYRDPYNEQFFGPGTRLTVL.